The present T cell receptor beta chain was sequenced within a study of graft-versus-host responses after intestinal transplantation. At the level of the study: Isolated intestinal, liver-intestinal, or multivisceral transplants were what recipients had. Tacrolimus and steroids were given for about 3 years to all recipients after anti-thymocyte globulin induction.

Points from the study as a whole: Graft-donor T cell macrochimerism in patients accompanied high graft-versus-host to host-versus-graft clonal ratios in allografts. GvH clonotypes were identified within recipient marrow, with a subset emerging first in ileum or blood.

The CDR3 contains 18 residues. Unmatched junction bases numbered 14, after V lost 3 bases and J lost 4 bases. Germline values: CDR1 MNHNS, CDR2 SASEGT. In the case of this clone: The target antigen is unknown.

Profiled with immunoSEQ multiplex PCR; TCRdb holds only in-frame clones, not every one. The sample shows 15,000 or so clones, almost 70% of them seen only once. To release intraepithelial and lamina propria lymphocytes, the graft tissue was processed. This chain joins TRBV6-1 and TRBJ2-2, with 7 bases matching TRBD1. The sequence came from a human patient who received an intestinal transplant, so some T cells may come from the graft donor. Sequenced material: ileum tissue, taken approximately 690 days after intestinal transplantation. CDR3 sequence: CASSDPPVEGALTGELFF. The DNA of the CDR3 is TGTGCCAGCAGTGACCCCCCGGTAGAGGGGGCTCTCACCGGGGAGCTGTTTTTT.